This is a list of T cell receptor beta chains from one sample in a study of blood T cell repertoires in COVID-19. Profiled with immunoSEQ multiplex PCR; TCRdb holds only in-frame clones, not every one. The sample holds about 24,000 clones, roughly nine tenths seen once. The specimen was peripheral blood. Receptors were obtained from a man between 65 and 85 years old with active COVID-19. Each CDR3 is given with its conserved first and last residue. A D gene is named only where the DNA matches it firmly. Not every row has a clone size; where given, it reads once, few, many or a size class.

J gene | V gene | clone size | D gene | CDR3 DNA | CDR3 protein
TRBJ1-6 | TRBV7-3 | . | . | TGTGCCAGCAGCTTAAATCCAGGGGCACGTAATTCACCCCTCCACTTT | CASSLNPGARNSPLHF
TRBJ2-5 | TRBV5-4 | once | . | TGTGCCAGCAGCTTGGTGGACCCCGGGACACCACAGGGAGAGACCCAGTACTTC | CASSLVDPGTPQGETQYF
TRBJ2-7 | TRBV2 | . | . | TGTGCCAGCCCGTACCGGGACAAGGGTGGCGAGCAGTACTTC | CASPYRDKGGEQYF
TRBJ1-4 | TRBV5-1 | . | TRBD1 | TGCGCCAGCAGCTTGGGGACAGGGGGCCTTGAAAAACTGTTTTTT | CASSLGTGGLEKLFF
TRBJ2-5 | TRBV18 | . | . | TGTGCCAGCTCACCACAACTAGGGGAGACCCAGTACTTC | CASSPQLGETQYF
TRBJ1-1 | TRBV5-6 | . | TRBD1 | TGTGCCAGCAGCTTGGGGGACAGGATGGCTTTCTTT | CASSLGDRMAFF
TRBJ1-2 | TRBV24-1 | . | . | TGTGCCACCAGTGAAAACCGGGGTTCTTATGGCTACACCTTC | CATSENRGSYGYTF
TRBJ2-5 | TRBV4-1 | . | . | TGCGCCAGCAGCCACCCTATAGCGAGGCGGCAAGAGACCCAGTACTTC | CASSHPIARRQETQYF
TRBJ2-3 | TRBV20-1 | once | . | TGCAGTGCTAGTTACTCTGGGTGGGGCGGTACAGATACGCAGTATTTT | CSASYSGWGGTDTQYF
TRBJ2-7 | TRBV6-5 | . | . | TGTGCCAGCAGGGGGACCAGGGGCTACGAGCAGTACTTC | CASRGTRGYEQYF
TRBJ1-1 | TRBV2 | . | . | TGTGCCAGCAGTGGTGAGGTAGGCACTGAAGCTTTCTTT | CASSGEVGTEAFF
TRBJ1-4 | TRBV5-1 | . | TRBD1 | TGCGCCAGCAGCTACTGGACAGGGACGTTAACTAATGAAAAACTGTTTTTT | CASSYWTGTLTNEKLFF
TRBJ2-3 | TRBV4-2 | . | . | TGTGCCAGCAGCCCCCGGTGGGGGCCAGATACGCAGTATTTT | CASSPRWGPDTQYF
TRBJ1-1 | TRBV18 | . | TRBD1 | TGTGCCAGCTCACGCCCCGGGACAGGGCTCACTGAAGCTTTCTTT | CASSRPGTGLTEAFF
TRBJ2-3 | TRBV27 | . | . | TGTGCCAGCAGTTCCTTAGGGGCAGATCCTAGCACAGATACGCAGTATTTT | CASSSLGADPSTDTQYF
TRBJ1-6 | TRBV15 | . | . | TGTGCCACCAGCCCTAGCCAGGGGTCACCCCTCCACTTT | CATSPSQGSPLHF
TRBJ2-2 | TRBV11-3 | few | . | TGTGCCAGCACCCCAGCGGTGGCCGGGGAGCTGTTTTTT | CASTPAVAGELFF
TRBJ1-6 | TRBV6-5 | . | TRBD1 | TGTGCCAGCAGACGGACAGGGGTTCTCTCACCCCTCCACTTT | CASRRTGVLSPLHF
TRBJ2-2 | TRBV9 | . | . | TGTGCCAGCAGCCCCCAAAACACCGGGGAGCTGTTTTTT | CASSPQNTGELFF
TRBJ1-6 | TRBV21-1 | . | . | TGTGCCAGCAGCCACGTGGGCAGGCCGTATAATTCACCCCTCCACTTT | CASSHVGRPYNSPLHF
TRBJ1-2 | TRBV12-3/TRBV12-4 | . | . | TGTGCCAGCAGTCAAGGAGTGAACTATGGCTACACCTTC | CASSQGVNYGYTF
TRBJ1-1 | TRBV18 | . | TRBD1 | TGTGCCAGCTCGCCGGACAGGAAGAACACTGAAGCTTTCTTT | CASSPDRKNTEAFF
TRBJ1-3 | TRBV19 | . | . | TGTGCCAGTAGCACGGGAGACAGCGGAAACACCATATATTTT | CASSTGDSGNTIYF
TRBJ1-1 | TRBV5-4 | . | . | TGTGCCAGCAGCTTGAGCAGGGACACTGAAGCTTTCTTT | CASSLSRDTEAFF
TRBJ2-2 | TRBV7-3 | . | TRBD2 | TGTGCCAGCAGCGCCACCACTAGCGGGGACCGGGGAGCTGTTTTT | CASSATTSGDRGAVF
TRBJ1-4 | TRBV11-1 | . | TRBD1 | TGTGCCAGCAGCTTCGACAGGGCCCCGAGGGATGAAAAACTGTTTTTT | CASSFDRAPRDEKLFF
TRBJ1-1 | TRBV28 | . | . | TGTGCCAGCAGACGACAGTTATACACTGAAGCTTTCTTT | CASRRQLYTEAFF
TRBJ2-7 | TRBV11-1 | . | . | TGTGCCAGCAGCGCACAGGGCTACGAGCAGTACTTC | CASSAQGYEQYF
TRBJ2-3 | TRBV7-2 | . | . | TGTGCCAGCAGTGTGATGAGGGGAGGTTCGGATACGCAGTATTTT | CASSVMRGGSDTQYF
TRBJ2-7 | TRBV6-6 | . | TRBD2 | TGTGCCAGCAGTCGGAGACTAGCGGGAGTCTACGAGCAGTACTTC | CASSRRLAGVYEQYF
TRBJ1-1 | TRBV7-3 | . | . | TGTGCCAGCAGCTTAACGGGGGCAGGGACTGAAGCTTTCTTT | CASSLTGAGTEAFF
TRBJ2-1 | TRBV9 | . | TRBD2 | TGTGCCAGCAGCTTAAGTGGCCGCACTAGCGGGCAGGGGCAGTTCTTC | CASSLSGRTSGQGQFF
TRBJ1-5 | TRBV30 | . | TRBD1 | TGTGCCTGGAGTGCCCCGGACAGGGGGCATCAGCCCCAGCATTTT | CAWSAPDRGHQPQHF
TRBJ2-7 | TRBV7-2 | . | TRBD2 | TGTGCCAGCAGCTTCGGGGGGGGGCCGGTTTCTTTCGAGCAGTACTTC | CASSFGGGPVSFEQYF
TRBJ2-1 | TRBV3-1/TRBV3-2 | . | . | TGTGCCAGCAGCCAAGATAGATCTAGAGTTTACAATGAGCAGTTCTTC | CASSQDRSRVYNEQFF
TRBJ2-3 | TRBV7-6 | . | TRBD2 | TGTGCCAGCAGTCCTAGCGGGAGCCGCACAGATACGCAGTATTTT | CASSPSGSRTDTQYF
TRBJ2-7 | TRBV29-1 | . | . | TGCAGCGTTGAGGCCCATCCGACCTACGAGCAGTACTTC | CSVEAHPTYEQYF
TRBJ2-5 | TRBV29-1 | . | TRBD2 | TGCAGCGTTCCCGCGCGGGGGGTGGGGGAGACCCAGTACTTC | CSVPARGVGETQYF
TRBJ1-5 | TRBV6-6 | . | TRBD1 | TGTGCCAGCAGTTACTCGACAGGGAACAATCAGCCCCAGCATTTT | CASSYSTGNNQPQHF
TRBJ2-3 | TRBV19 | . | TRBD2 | TGTGCCAGTAGTTTCAGAGCCGGGACTAGCGGGGGGCACCACACAGATACGCAGTATTTT | CASSFRAGTSGGHHTDTQYF
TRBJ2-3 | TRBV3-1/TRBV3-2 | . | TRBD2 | TGTGCCAGCTCCGCATACAGGGCTAGCGGGAGATCTAGCACAGATACGCAGTATTTT | CASSAYRASGRSSTDTQYF
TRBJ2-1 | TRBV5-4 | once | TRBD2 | TGTGCCAGCAGCCCCACTAGCGGGATGAATGAGCAGTTCTTC | CASSPTSGMNEQFF